These 4 T cell receptor beta chains were sequenced from one sample in a study of T cells expressing NK-cell markers. TCRdb reprocessed the 5' RACE reads and stores each CDR3 protein as one record, lacking DNA. The sample table includes approximately 550,000 distinct CDR3 sequences. Material for sequencing was blood T cells: a sorted CD56 or NKG2C T cell subset, CD4+ or CD8+ T cells, or bulk PBMC T cells (not recorded which). These TCRs come from a man between 18 and 35 years old in good health.

The chain has TRBV3-1 and TRBJ2-2; the TRBD1 assignment by TCRdb is unverifiable without DNA. CDR1 and CDR2 from the germline V gene are LGHDT and YNNKEL (reference sequence). The CDR3 extends over 13 amino acids. The CDR3 is CASQKGAPGELFF.

The gene calls are TRBV12-3 or TRBV12-4 and TRBJ1-1; the TRBD1 assignment by TCRdb is unverifiable without DNA. CDR3 length: 12 residues. This chain's CDR3 is CASVHRRGRAFF.

The J gene is TRBJ2-5, the V gene TRBV5-6; absent DNA, TCRdb's TRBD1 call cannot be checked. There are 15 residues in the CDR3. CDR1 and CDR2 (germline): SGHDT, YYEEEE. The CDR3 protein is CASSPGTGDEETQYF.

The V call is TRBV15, the J call TRBJ1-4. CDR3 size: 15 residues. The germline CDR1 and CDR2 sequences are LNHNV and YYDKDF (reference sequence). The CDR3 loop is CATSRRPATNEKLFF.